The 9 T cell receptor beta chains presented below share a single source sample, sequenced in a study of cytomegalovirus exposure and HLA in healthy donors. Some clones are missing from TCRdb's copy, which holds only in-frame ones; the method was immunoSEQ multiplex PCR. Of over 150,000 clones in the sample, 85% to 90% were seen once. The sequenced sample consisted of PBMCs. These receptors were collected from a woman between 18 and 29 years old in good health and CMV-seropositive.

This clone was seen a handful of times. V is TRBV7-9 and J is TRBJ2-7; D not resolved. Germline CDR1 SEHNR, CDR2 FQNEAQ (reference sequence). V gave up 5 bases and J gave up 3 bases, with 11 bases separating them. The CDR3 consists of 13 residues. CDR3: CASSLPTNYEQYF. The CDR3 nucleotides are TGTGCCAGCAGCCTGCCTACTAACTACGAGCAGTACTTC.

This chain links TRBV29-1 with TRBJ2-7; D may be TRBD2 (6 bases). The V end was cut by 4 bases, the J end by 2 bases, with 15 bases between. Per germline, CDR1 SQVTM and CDR2 ANQGSEA. The CDR3 has 14 amino acids. The CDR3, as DNA: TGCAGCGTTGTGACATTTAGCGGTACCTACGAGCAGTACTTC. Amino acid sequence: CSVVTFSGTYEQYF.

This clone was counted a few times. The chain couples TRBV30 to TRBJ1-1, with D unresolved. This CDR3 has 12 residues. V was cut by 8 bases and J by 2 bases, with 12 bases left in between. CDR1 is GTSNPN and CDR2 is SVGIG in the germline V gene (reference sequence). CDR3 in DNA: TGTGCCGGCTCCGGGAGAAACACTGAAGCTTTCTTT. It translates to CAGSGRNTEAFF.

This clone was seen a single time. The chain links TRBV7-2 to TRBJ2-7; D might be TRBD1 (5 bases). V lost 1 base to trimming and J lost 4 bases, with 14 bases between them. The CDR3 is 15 residues long. From germline, CDR1 is SGHTA and CDR2 FQGNSA. CDR3 DNA: TGTGCCAGCAGCTTAGAAACTGCCAGGGTGTACGAGCAGTACTTC. Translated: CASSLETARVYEQYF.

The chain recombines TRBV19 with TRBJ2-2; tentative D call: TRBD2 (6 bases). V was pared by 7 bases and J by 2 bases, with 11 bases between. The CDR3 runs to 14 residues. Germline V gene lookup returns CDR1 LNHDA and CDR2 SQIVND (reference sequence). In nucleotides, the CDR3 is TGTGCCAGTACTTGGAGGGCAAACACCGGGGAGCTGTTTTTT. Translated, it gives CASTWRANTGELFF.

The genes are TRBV7-2 and TRBJ1-4, with D hard to call. Trimming took off 6 bases at V and 5 bases at J, with 13 bases between the two ends. The CDR3 has 14 amino acids. Germline values: CDR1 SGHTA, CDR2 FQGNSA. The CDR3 here is CASSRTALNEKLFF. The DNA for the CDR3 is TGTGCCAGCAGTCGAACAGCCCTCAATGAAAAACTGTTTTTT.

The chain has TRBV12-5 and TRBJ2-1; 7 bases match TRBD2. V gave up 4 bases and J gave up 7 bases; unmatched junction bases: 13. CDR1 and CDR2 from the germline V gene are LGHNT and FRNRAP. This CDR3 contains 16 residues. The CDR3 sequence: CASGSGTTRWENEQFF. The CDR3 coding sequence is TGTGCTAGTGGTTCCGGGACTACTCGGTGGGAGAATGAGCAGTTCTTC. Using reference TRBV12-5 and TRBJ2-1 for the parts outside the CDR3, the full variable domain is DARVTQTPRHKVTEMGQEVTMRCQPILGHNTVFWYRQTMMQGLELLAYFRNRAPLDDSGMPKDRFSAEMPDATLATLKIQPSEPRDSAVYFCASGSGTTRWENEQFFGPGTRLTVL.

The V call is TRBV10-3, the J call TRBJ1-1, with 9 bases lining up with TRBD1. From germline, CDR1 is ENHRY and CDR2 SYGVKD. There are 13 residues in the CDR3. The V segment lost 7 bases and the J segment 5 bases; nucleotides outside the gene matches: 5. CDR3 sequence: CAIKGQGWTEAFF. The CDR3 DNA reads TGTGCCATCAAAGGACAGGGGTGGACTGAAGCTTTCTTT.

The chain has TRBV28 and TRBJ2-6, with 7 bases aligning to TRBD1. With V trimmed by 4 bases and J by 4 bases, 10 bases remained unmatched. The CDR3 runs to 17 residues. Germline V lookup: CDR1 MDHEN, CDR2 SYDVKM. The CDR3 region has the DNA TGTGCCAGCAGTTCGTCCGGGACAGTCTACGGGGCCAACGTCCTGACTTTC. It translates to CASSSSGTVYGANVLTF.